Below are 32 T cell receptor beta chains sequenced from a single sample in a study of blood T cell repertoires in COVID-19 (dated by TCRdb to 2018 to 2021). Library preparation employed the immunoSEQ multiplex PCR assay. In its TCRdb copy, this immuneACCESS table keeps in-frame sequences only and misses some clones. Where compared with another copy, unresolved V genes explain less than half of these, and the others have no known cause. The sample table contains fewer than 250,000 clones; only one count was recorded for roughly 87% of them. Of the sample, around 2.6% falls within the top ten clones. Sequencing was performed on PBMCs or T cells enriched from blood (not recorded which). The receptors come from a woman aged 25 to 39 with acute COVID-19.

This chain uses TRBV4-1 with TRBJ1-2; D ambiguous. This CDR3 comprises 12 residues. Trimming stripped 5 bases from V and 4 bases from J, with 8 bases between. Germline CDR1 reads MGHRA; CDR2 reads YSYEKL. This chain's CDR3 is CASSRTGYGYTF. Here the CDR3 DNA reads TGCGCCAGCAGCAGGACTGGCTATGGCTACACCTTC.

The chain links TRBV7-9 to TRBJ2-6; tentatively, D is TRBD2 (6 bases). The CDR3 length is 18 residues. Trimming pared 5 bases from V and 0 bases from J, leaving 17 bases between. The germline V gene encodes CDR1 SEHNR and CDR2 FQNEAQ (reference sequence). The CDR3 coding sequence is TGTGCCAGCAGCCTGGGGGGACGGTTTACCTCTGGGGCCAACGTCCTGACTTTC. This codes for CASSLGGRFTSGANVLTF.

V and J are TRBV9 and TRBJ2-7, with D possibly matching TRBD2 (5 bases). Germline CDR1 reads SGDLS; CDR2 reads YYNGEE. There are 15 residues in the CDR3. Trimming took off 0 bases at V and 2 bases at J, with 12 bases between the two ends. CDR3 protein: CASSVAWEPTYEQYF. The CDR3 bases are TGTGCCAGCAGCGTAGCTTGGGAGCCAACCTACGAGCAGTACTTC.

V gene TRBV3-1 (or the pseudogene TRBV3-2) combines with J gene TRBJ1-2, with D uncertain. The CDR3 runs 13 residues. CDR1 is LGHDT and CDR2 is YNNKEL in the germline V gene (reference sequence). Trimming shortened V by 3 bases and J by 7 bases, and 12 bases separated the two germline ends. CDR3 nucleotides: TGTGCCAGCAGCCATATCGGGTCTCGTGGCTACACCTTC. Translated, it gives CASSHIGSRGYTF.

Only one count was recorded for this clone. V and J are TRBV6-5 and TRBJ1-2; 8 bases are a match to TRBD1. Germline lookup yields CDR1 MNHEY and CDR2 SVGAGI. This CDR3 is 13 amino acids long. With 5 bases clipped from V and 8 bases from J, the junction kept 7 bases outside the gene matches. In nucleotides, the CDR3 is TGTGCCAGCAGTCCCTCAGGGGGCAACGGCTACACCTTC. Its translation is CASSPSGGNGYTF.

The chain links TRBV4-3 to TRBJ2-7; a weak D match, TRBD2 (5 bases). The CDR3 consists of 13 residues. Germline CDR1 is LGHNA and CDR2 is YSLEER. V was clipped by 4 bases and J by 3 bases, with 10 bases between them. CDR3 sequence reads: CASSPGKHYEQYF. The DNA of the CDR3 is TGCGCCAGCAGCCCGGGGAAACACTACGAGCAGTACTTC.

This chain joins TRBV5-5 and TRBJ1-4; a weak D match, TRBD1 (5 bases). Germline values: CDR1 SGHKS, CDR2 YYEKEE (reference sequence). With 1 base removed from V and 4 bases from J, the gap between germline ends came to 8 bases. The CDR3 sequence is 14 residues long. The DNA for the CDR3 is TGTGCCAGCAGCTTGTGGACAAGTAATGAAAAACTGTTTTTT. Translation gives CASSLWTSNEKLFF. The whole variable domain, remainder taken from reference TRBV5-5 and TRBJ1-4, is DAGVTQSPTHLIKTRGQQVTLRCSPISGHKSVSWYQQVLGQGPQFIFQYYEKEERGRGNFPDRFSARQFPNYSSELNVNALLLGDSALYLCASSLWTSNEKLFFGSGTQLSVL.

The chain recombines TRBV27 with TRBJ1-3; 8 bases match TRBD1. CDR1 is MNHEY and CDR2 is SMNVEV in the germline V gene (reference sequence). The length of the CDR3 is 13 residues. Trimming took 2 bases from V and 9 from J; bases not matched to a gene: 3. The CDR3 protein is CASSLRQGSTIYF. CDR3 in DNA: TGTGCCAGCAGTTTAAGACAGGGGTCCACCATATATTTT.

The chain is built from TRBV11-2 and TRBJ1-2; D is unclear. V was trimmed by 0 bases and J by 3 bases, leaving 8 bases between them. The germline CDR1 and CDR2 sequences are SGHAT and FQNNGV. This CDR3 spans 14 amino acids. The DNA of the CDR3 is TGTGCCAGCAGCTTAGAGAGGTCGGACTATGGCTACACCTTC. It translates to CASSLERSDYGYTF.

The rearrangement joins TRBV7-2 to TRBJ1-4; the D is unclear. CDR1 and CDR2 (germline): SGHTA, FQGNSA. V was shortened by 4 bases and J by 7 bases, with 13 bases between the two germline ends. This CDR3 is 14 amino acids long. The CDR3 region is CASSSVSRGEKLFF. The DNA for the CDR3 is TGTGCCAGCAGCTCAGTCTCACGGGGTGAAAAACTGTTTTTT.

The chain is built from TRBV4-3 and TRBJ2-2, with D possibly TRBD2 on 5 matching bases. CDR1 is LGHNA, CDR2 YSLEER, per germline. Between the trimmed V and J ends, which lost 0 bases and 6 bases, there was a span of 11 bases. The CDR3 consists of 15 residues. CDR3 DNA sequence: TGCGCCAGCAGCCAAGATGCGACGGGGTCCGGGGAGCTGTTTTTT. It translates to CASSQDATGSGELFF.

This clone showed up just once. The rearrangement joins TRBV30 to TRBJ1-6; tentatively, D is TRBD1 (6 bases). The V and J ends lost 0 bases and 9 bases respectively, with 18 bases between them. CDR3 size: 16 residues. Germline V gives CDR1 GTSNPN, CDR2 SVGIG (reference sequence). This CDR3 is CAWSVRGAPGPSPLHF. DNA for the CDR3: TGTGCCTGGAGTGTACGGGGGGCACCTGGACCTTCACCCCTCCACTTT.

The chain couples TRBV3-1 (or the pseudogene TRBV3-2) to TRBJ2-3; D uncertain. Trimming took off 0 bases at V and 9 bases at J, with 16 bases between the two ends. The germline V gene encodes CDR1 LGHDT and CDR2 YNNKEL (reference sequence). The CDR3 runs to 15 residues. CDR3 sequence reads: CASSQDVVRSSTQYF. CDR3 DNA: TGTGCCAGCAGCCAAGATGTAGTGCGGTCGTCGACGCAGTATTTT.

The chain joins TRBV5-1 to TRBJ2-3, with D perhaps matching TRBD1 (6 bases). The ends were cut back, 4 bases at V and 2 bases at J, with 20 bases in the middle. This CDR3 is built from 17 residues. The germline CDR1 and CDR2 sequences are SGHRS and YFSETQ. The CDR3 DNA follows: TGCGCCAGCAGCACGGACAGCCTGGTCGGGAACACAGATACGCAGTATTTT. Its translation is CASSTDSLVGNTDTQYF.

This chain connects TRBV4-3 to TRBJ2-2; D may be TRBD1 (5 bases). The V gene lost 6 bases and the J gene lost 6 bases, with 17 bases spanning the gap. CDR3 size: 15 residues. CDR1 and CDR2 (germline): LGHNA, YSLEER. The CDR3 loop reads CASRLLYRSAGELFF. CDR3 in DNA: TGCGCCAGCAGGTTACTATACAGGTCCGCCGGGGAGCTGTTTTTT.

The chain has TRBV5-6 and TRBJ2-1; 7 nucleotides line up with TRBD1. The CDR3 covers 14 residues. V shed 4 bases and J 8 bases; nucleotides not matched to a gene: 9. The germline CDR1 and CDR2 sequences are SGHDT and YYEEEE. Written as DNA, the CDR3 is TGTGCCAGCAGCCAGACAGGGCAGGGAGATGAGCAGTTCTTC. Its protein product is CASSQTGQGDEQFF.

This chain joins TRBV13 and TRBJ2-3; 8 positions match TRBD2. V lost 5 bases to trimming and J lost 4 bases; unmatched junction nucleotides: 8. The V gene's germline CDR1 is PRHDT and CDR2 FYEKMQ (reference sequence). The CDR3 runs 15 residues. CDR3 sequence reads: CASSLRGGRSDTQYF. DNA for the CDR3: TGTGCCAGCAGCCTACGGGGGGGCCGTTCAGATACGCAGTATTTT. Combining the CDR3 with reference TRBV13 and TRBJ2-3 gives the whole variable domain AAGVIQSPRHLIKEKRETATLKCYPIPRHDTVYWYQQGPGQDPQFLISFYEKMQSDKGSIPDRFSAQQFSDYHSELNMSSLELGDSALYFCASSLRGGRSDTQYFGPGTRLTVL.

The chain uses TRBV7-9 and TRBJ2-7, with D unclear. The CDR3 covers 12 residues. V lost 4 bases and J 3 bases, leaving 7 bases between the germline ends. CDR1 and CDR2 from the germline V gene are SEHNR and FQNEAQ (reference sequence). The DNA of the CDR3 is TGTGCCAGCAGCTCTAGGAGCTACGAGCAGTACTTC. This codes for CASSSRSYEQYF.

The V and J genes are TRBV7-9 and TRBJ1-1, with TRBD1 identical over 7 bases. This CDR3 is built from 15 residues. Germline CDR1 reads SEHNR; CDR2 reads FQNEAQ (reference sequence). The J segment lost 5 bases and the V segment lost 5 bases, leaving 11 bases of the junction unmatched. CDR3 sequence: CASSTLPGTETEAFF. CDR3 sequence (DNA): TGTGCCAGCAGCACCCTTCCCGGGACAGAGACTGAAGCTTTCTTT.

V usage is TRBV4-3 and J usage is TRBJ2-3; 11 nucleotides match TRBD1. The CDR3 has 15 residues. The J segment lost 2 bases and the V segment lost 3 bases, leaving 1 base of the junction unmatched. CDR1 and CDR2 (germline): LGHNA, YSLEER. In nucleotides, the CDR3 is TGCGCCAGCAGCCACGGACAGGGGGCCACAGATACGCAGTATTTT. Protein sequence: CASSHGQGATDTQYF.

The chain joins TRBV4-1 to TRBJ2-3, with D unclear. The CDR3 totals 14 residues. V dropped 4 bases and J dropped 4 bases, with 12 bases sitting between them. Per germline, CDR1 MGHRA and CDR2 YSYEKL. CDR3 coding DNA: TGCGCCAGCAGCCCGACAAGTCTTCCAGATACGCAGTATTTT. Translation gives CASSPTSLPDTQYF.

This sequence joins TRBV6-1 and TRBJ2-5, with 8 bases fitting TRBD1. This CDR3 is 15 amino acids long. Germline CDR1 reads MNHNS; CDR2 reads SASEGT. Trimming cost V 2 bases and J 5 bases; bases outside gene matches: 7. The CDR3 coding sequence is TGTGCCAGCAGTGAAAACCAGGGGGCTTGGGAGACCCAGTACTTC. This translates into CASSENQGAWETQYF.

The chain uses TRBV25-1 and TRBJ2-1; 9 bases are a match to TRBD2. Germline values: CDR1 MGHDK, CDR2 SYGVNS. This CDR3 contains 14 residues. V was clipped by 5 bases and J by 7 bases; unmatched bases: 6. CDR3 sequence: CASSKRGARNEQFF. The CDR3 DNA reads TGTGCCAGCAGTAAGCGGGGGGCGAGGAATGAGCAGTTCTTC.

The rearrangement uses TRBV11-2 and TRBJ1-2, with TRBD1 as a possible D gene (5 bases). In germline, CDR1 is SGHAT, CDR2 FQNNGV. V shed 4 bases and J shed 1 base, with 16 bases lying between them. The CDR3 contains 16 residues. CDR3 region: CASSSSPGTVNYGYTF. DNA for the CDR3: TGTGCCAGCAGCTCTAGTCCCGGGACTGTTAACTATGGCTACACCTTC.

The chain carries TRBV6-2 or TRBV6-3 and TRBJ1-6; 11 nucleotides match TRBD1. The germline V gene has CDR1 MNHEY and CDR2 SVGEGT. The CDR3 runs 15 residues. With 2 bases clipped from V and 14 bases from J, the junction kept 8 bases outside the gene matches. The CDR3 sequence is CASSYPGQGVSSLHF. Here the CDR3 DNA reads TGTGCCAGCAGTTACCCGGGACAGGGGGTTTCGTCCCTCCACTTT.

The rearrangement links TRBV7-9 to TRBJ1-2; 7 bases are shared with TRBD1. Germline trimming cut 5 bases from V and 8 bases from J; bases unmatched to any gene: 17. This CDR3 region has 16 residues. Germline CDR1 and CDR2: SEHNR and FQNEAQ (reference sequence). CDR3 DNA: TGTGCCAGCAGCCCGAGAGTAGGGTCAGCACAGGGGGGCTACACCTTC. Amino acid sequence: CASSPRVGSAQGGYTF.

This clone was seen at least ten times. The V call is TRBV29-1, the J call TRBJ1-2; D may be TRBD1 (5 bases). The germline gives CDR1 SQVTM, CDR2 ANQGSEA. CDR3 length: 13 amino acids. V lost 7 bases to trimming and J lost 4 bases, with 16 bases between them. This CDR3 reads CSAHKEDSYGYTF. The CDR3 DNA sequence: TGCAGCGCACATAAAGAAGACAGCTATGGCTACACCTTC.

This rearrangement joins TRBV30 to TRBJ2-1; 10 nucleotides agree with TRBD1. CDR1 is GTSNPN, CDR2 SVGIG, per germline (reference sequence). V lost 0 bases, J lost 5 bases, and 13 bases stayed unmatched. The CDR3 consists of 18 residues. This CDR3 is CAWSVQGQGWAMDNEQFF. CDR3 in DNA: TGTGCCTGGAGTGTTCAGGGACAGGGGTGGGCAATGGACAATGAGCAGTTCTTC.

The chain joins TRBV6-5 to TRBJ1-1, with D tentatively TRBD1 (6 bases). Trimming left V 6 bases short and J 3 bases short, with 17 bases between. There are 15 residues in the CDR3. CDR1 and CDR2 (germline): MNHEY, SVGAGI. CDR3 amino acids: CASRTRGGLDTEAFF. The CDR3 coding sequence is TGTGCCAGCAGAACTAGGGGGGGGCTGGACACTGAAGCTTTCTTT.

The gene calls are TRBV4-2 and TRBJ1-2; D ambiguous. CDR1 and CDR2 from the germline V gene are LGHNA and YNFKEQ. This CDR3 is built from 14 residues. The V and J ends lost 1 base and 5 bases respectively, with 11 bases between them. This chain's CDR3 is CASSQVAVEYGYTF. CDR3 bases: TGTGCCAGCAGCCAAGTGGCGGTGGAGTATGGCTACACCTTC.

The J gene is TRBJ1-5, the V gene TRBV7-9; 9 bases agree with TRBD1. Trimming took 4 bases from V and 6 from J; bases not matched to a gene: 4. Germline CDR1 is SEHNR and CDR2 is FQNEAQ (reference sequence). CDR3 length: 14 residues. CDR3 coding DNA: TGTGCCAGCAGCTCACAGGGGGCTGCTCAGCCCCAGCATTTT. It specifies CASSSQGAAQPQHF.

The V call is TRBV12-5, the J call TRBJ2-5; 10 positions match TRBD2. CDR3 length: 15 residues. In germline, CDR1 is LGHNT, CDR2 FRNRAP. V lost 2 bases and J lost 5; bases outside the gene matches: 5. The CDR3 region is CASGLLAGGRETQYF. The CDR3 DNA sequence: TGTGCTAGTGGTTTGTTAGCGGGGGGCCGGGAGACCCAGTACTTC. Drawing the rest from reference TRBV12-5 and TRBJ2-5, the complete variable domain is DARVTQTPRHKVTEMGQEVTMRCQPILGHNTVFWYRQTMMQGLELLAYFRNRAPLDDSGMPKDRFSAEMPDATLATLKIQPSEPRDSAVYFCASGLLAGGRETQYFGPGTRLLVL.